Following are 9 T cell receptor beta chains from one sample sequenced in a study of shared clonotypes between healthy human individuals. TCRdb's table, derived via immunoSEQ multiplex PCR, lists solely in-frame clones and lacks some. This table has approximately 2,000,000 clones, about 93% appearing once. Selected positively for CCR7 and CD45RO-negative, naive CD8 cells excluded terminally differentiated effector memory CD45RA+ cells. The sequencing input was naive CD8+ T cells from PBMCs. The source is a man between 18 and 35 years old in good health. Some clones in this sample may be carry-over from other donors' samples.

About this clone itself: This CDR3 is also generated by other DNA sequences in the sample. The DNA for the CDR3 is TGCGCCAGCAGCCAAGTCGGAACAAATGAAAAACTGTTTTTT. Protein sequence: CASSQVGTNEKLFF. This chain connects TRBV4-1 to TRBJ1-4; D ambiguous. Trimming took off 1 base at V and 5 bases at J, with 8 bases between the two ends. Germline V gene lookup returns CDR1 MGHRA and CDR2 YSYEKL. The CDR3 is 14 amino acids.

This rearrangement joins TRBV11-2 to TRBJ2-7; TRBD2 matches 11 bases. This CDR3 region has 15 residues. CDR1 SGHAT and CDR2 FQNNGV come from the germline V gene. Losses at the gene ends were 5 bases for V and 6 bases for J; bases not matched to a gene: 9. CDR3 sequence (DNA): TGTGCCAGCAGCATACTAGCGGGGGCTCCTGGCGAGCAGTACTTC. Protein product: CASSILAGAPGEQYF.

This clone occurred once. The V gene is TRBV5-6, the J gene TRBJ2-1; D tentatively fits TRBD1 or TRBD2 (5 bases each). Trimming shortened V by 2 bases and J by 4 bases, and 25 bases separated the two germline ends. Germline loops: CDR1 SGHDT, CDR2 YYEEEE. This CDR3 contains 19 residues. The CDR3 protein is CASSLLVGDQPRSYNEQFF. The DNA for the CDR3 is TGTGCCAGCAGCTTACTAGTGGGGGATCAACCAAGGTCGTACAATGAGCAGTTCTTC.

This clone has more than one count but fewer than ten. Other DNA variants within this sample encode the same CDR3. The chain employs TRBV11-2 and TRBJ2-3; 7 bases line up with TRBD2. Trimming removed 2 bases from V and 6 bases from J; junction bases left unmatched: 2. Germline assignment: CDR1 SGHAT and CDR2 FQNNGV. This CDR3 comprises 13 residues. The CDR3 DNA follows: TGTGCCAGCAGCTTACGCGGGAGTGATACGCAGTATTTT. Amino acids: CASSLRGSDTQYF. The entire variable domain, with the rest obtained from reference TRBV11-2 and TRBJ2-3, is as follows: EAGVAQSPRYKIIEKRQSVAFWCNPISGHATLYWYQQILGQGPKLLIQFQNNGVVDDSQLPKDRFSAERLKGVDSTLKIQPAKLEDSAVYLCASSLRGSDTQYFGPGTRLTVL.

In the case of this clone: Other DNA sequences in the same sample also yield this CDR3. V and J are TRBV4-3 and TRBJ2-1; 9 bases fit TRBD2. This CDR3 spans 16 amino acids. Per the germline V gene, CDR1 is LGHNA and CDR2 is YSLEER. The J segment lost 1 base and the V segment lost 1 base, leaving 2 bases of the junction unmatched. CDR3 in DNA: TGCGCCAGCAGCCAAGGTCTAGCGGGATCCTACAATGAGCAGTTCTTC. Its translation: CASSQGLAGSYNEQFF.

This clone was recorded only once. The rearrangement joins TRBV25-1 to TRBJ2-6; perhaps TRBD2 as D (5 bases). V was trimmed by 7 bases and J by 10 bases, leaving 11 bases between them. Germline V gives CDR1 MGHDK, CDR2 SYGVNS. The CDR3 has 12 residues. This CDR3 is CASIGRGNVLTF. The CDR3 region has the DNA TGTGCCAGCATAGGCCGGGGAAACGTCCTGACTTTC.

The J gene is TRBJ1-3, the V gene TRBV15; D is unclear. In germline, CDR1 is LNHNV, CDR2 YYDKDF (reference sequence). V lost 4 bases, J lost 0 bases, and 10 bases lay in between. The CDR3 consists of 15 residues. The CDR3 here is CATSTQRDSGNTIYF. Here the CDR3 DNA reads TGTGCCACCAGCACGCAGAGGGACTCTGGAAACACCATATATTTT.

CDR3 loop: CATGTGGASTGELFF. CDR3 nucleotide sequence: TGTGCCACGGGGACAGGGGGCGCGTCCACCGGGGAGCTGTTTTTT. The chain carries TRBV28 and TRBJ2-2; 12 bases agree with TRBD1. The CDR3 runs 15 residues. Germline lookup yields CDR1 MDHEN and CDR2 SYDVKM. V lost 10 bases and J lost 4; bases outside the gene matches: 7.

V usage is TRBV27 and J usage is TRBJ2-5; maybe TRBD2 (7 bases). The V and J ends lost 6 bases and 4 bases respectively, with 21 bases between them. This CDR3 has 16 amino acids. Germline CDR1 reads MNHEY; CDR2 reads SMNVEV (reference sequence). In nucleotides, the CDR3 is TGTGCCAGCAGCTTCACGGGACTCCGGGGGGCAGAGACCCAGTACTTC. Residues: CASSFTGLRGAETQYF.